This T cell receptor (beta chain) was observed in a study of regulatory T cells in long-lasting Graves disease. Findings and caveats of the study: Limited sample numbers may have lowered accuracy.

The germline V gene has CDR1 SGDLS and CDR2 YYNGEE. The ends lost 4 bases at V and 0 bases at J; junction bases unmatched: 8. The CDR3 extends over 19 amino acids. Time point specified: persistent/refractory GD, antithyroid drugs over 5 years with positive TRAb. Following extraction of RNA from PBMCs, that RNA was used to make the TCR library. The authors drew 9 to 10 milliliters of peripheral blood into EDTA tubes. This clonotype occurred a few times. The target antigen is unknown. iRepertoire HTBI primers and Arm-PCR of CDR3 regions built TCR beta libraries. As handled by the study authors: Identified segments across samples numbered 60 or so TRBV and over eleven TRBJ. TCRdb used MiXCR to reprocess the multiplex PCR reads, holding one entry per CDR3 protein. The V and J calls, along with clone size, are taken from TCRdb and not from the paper's own processing. The data contain 300,000 to 500,000 distinct CDR3 sequences, less than 25% of them seen just once; the ten biggest clones take up roughly 20%.

The chain couples TRBV9 to TRBJ2-2; 14 nucleotides agree with TRBD2. This TCR derives from a female donor with Graves disease. The input for sequencing was peripheral blood mononuclear cells (PBMCs), taken when the disease was refractory, from a patient treated with antithyroid drugs. In DNA form, the CDR3 reads TGTGCCAGCAGCTTTCCGGGACTAGCGGGAGACCCGAACACCGGGGAGCTGTTTTTT. This codes for CASSFPGLAGDPNTGELFF.